The clone carrying this T cell receptor (beta chain) has just one count. There are 14 residues in the CDR3. V lost 4 bases and J lost 4; bases outside the gene matches: 6. From germline, CDR1 is SGHRS and CDR2 YFSETQ. These data originate in a study of CD4 T cell repertoires in COVID-19. Sequencing was performed with immunoSEQ multiplex PCR; in TCRdb, only in-frame clones are kept and a portion is missing. The data show some 80,000 clones, around four fifths seen once. The sequence came from a human donor who had COVID-19. The chain carries TRBV5-1 and TRBJ1-1, with 8 bases that match TRBD1. The material was CD4+ T cells from peripheral blood, obtained after recovery from COVID-19. The DNA of the CDR3 is TGCGCCAGCAGCAACGACAGGGGTGGCACTGAAGCTTTCTTT. It encodes CASSNDRGGTEAFF.